The TCR beta chain under discussion was sequenced for a study of cytomegalovirus exposure and HLA in healthy donors. Across the study: Unique TCRs numbering roughly 85 million, obtained from HLA-typed donors, made up an early data release.

The PCR was carried out with 60 Vbeta primers and 13 Jbeta primers. Some clones are missing from TCRdb's copy, which holds only in-frame ones; the method was immunoSEQ multiplex PCR. The sample table sets out more than 95,000 clones. J was trimmed by 2 bases and V by 6 bases; bases with no gene match: 6. CDR3 length: 15 residues. The V gene's germline CDR1 is SNHLY and CDR2 FYNNEI. What was sequenced was PBMCs. V usage is TRBV2 and J usage is TRBJ2-7; TRBD1 matches 11 bases. This clonotype was sampled from a man aged 35 to 55 in good health and CMV-seronegative. CDR3 loop: CASRGDRGGTYEQYF. In DNA form, the CDR3 reads TGTGCCAGCAGGGGGGACAGGGGGGGTACCTACGAGCAGTACTTC.